This T cell receptor (beta chain) came from a study of brain metastases from non-small cell lung cancer. The assay was immunoSEQ multiplex PCR, and TCRdb's table has in-frame clones only and misses some. The table has 4,100 or so clones, about 88% seen once; the top ten hold about an eighth. The CDR3 runs to 13 residues. V dropped 0 bases and J dropped 10 bases, with 10 bases sitting between them. Sequencing was done on a sample of tissue from a brain metastasis. This chain links TRBV12-3 or TRBV12-4 with TRBJ1-5; weak D call: TRBD1 (5 bases). The receptor was derived from a donor at least 40 years old with non-small cell lung cancer. The CDR3 here is CASSLARGHPQHF. The CDR3 DNA is TGTGCCAGCAGTTTAGCGAGGGGCCACCCCCAGCATTTT.